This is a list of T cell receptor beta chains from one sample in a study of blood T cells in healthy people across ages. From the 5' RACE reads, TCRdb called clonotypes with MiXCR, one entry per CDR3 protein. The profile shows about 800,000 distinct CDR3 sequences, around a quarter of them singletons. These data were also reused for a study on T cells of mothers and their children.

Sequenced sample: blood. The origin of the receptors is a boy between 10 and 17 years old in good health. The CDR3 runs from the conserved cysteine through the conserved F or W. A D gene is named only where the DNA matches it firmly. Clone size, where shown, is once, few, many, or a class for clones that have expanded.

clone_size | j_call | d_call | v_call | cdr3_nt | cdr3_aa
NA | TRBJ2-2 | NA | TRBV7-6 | TGTGCCGCGGGGCAGGGGGACACCGGGGAGCTGTTTTTT | CAAGQGDTGELFF
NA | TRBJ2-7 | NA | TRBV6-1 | TGTGCCAGCAGGGTATACAGGGATCCGGCCTACGAGCAGTACTTC | CASRVYRDPAYEQYF
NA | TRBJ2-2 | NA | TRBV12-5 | TGTGCTAGTGGTTTGGTACCGCACCCCTCGGTCGCCGGGGAGCTGTTTTTT | CASGLVPHPSVAGELFF
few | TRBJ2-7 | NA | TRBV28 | TGTGCCAGCAGTTCCCCCCAGGGGGAGGCCTACGAGCAGTACTTC | CASSSPQGEAYEQYF
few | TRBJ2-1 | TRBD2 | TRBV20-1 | TGCAGTGCTACCGGACTAGCGGGAGGCGAGTTTGTCAATGAGCAGTTCTTC | CSATGLAGGEFVNEQFF
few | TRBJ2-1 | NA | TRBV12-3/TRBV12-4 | TGTGCCAGCAGTTTTAAGGCCTTCTACAATGAGCAGTTCTTC | CASSFKAFYNEQFF
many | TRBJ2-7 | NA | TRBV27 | TGTGCCAGCAGTTTAGTGGGGAGCTACGAGCAGTACTTC | CASSLVGSYEQYF
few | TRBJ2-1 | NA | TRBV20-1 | TGCAGTGCTAGAGACAGGGATAGCTCCTACAATGAGCAGTTCTTC | CSARDRDSSYNEQFF
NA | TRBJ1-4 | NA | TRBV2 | TGTGCCAGCACTCCCCCTTTCGACACCTCCGAAAAACTGTTTTTT | CASTPPFDTSEKLFF
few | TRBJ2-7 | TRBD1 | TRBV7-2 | TGTGCCAGCAGCTTAGGTGTACAGGGGGCAGGCTACGAGCAGTACTTC | CASSLGVQGAGYEQYF
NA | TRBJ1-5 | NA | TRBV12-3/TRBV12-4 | TGTGCCAGCAGTTTAACCGGTGGGCGAGGGGCCCAGCATTTT | CASSLTGGRGAQHF
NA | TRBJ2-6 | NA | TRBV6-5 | TGTGCCAGCAGTTACTCGGATGCACGGACGAGCTCTGGGGCCAACGTCCTGACTTTC | CASSYSDARTSSGANVLTF
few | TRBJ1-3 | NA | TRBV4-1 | TGCGCCAGCAGCCAGGGGGGAGTCTCTGGAAACACCATATATTTT | CASSQGGVSGNTIYF
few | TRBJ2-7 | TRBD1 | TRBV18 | TGTGCCAGCTCACGAGGACAGGGGGCCCTAGCCTACGAGCAGTACTTC | CASSRGQGALAYEQYF
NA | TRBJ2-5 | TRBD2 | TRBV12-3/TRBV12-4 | TGTGCCAGCAGAAGCGGGAGGGAGACCCAGTACTTC | CASRSGRETQYF
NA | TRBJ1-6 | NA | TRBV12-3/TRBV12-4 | TGTGCCAGCAGTTCCCGGGGGGGATATAATTCACCCCTCCACTTT | CASSSRGGYNSPLHF
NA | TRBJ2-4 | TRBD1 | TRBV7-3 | TGTGCCAGCAGCTTATTAGGGGACAGGGGCATTCAGTACTTC | CASSLLGDRGIQYF
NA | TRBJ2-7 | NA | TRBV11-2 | TGTGCCAGCAGCTTAGATCGTTATAGCGAAAGAACCTACGAGCAGTACTTC | CASSLDRYSERTYEQYF
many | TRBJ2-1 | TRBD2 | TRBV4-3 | TGCGCCAGCAGTCCCGCGACTAGCGGGTCCTACAATGAGCAGTTCTTC | CASSPATSGSYNEQFF
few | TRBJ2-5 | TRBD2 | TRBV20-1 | TGCAGTGCTAGGTATCCTAGCGGGATGCAAGAGACCCAGTACTTC | CSARYPSGMQETQYF
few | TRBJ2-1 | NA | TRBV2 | TGTGCCAGCTTAGGACTTGTAGGGCTAGCGTTTAGTGAGCAGTTCTTC | CASLGLVGLAFSEQFF
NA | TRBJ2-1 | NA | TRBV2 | TGTGCCAGCACCGACCCCGGGGGCAGCTACAATGAGCAGTTCTTC | CASTDPGGSYNEQFF
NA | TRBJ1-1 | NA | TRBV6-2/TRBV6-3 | TGTGCCAGCAGTTACCCGCCAGTAGGGACTGAAGCTTTCTTT | CASSYPPVGTEAFF
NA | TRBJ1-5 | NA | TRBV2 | TGTGCCAGCAGTGAGATAGGGCATAGCAATCAGCCCCAGCATTTT | CASSEIGHSNQPQHF
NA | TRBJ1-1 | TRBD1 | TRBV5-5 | TGTGCCAGCAGCCCACAAGGGACAGGGGCTGAAGCTTTCTTT | CASSPQGTGAEAFF
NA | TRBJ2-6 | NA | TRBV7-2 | TGTGCCAGCAGCTTATCGGGGTACGGGGCCAACGTCCTGACTTTC | CASSLSGYGANVLTF
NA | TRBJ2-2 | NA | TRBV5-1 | TGCGCCAGCAGATTCCCAGACACCGGGGAGCTGTTTTTT | CASRFPDTGELFF
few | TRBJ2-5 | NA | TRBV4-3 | TGCGCCAGCAGCTCTCGACTAGTAACACAAGAGACCCAGTACTTC | CASSSRLVTQETQYF
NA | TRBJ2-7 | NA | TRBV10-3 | TGTGCCATCAGTGACCAGGGATACTACGAGCAGTACTTC | CAISDQGYYEQYF
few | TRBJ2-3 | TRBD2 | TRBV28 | TGTGCCAGCAGTATCCCGGGAGGGATTGCCGCAGATACGCAGTATTTT | CASSIPGGIAADTQYF
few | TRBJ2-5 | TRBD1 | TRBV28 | TGTGCCAGCAGTCAGACAGGGGGCCCACAGACCCAGTACTTC | CASSQTGGPQTQYF
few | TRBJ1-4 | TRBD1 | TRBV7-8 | TGTGCCAGCAGCTGGACGACAGGGTCGGACCCAACTAATGAAAAACTGTTTTTT | CASSWTTGSDPTNEKLFF
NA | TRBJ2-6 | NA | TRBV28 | TGTGCCAGCATGGGGAGCTCTGGGGCCAACGTCCTGACTTTC | CASMGSSGANVLTF
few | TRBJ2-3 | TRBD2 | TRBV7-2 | TGTGCCAGCAGCCCCCGGCGGGGGTCAGATACGCAGTATTTT | CASSPRRGSDTQYF
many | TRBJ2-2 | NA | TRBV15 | TGTGCCACCAGCAGAGTCACCGGCGAATGGAACACCGGGGAGCTGTTTTTT | CATSRVTGEWNTGELFF
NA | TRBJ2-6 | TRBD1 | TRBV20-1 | TGCAGTGCTCCGGACAGGGGACCTTGGAACGTCCTGACTTTC | CSAPDRGPWNVLTF
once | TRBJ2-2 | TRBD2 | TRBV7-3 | TGTGCCAGCAGCCCCTACGGGACTAGCGGGAGCACCGGGGAGCTGTTTTTT | CASSPYGTSGSTGELFF
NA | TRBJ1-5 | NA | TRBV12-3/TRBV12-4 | TGTGCCAGCAGTTTAGGGGGCGGCAGCCTGGGGCCCCAGCATTTT | CASSLGGGSLGPQHF
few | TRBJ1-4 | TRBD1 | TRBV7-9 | TGTGCCAGCAGTGGGACAGGGGCTGAAAAACTGTTTTTT | CASSGTGAEKLFF
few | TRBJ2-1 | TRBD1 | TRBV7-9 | TGTGCCAGCAGCTCGACAGGGAAGGCCTACAATGAGCAGTTCTTC | CASSSTGKAYNEQFF
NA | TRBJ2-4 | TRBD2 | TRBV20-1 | TGCAGTGCTAGATATTCTCGGGGGGACATTCAGTACTTC | CSARYSRGDIQYF
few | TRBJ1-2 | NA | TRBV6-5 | TGTGCCAGCAGTTACGAGGCTTACTATGGCTACACCTTC | CASSYEAYYGYTF
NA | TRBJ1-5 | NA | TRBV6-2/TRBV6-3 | TGTGCCAGCAGTTACTCGACAGTTGGGACACGTAATCAGCCCCAGCATTTT | CASSYSTVGTRNQPQHF
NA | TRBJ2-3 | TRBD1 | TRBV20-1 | TGCAGTGCCAAAGGACAGGGCACAGATACGCAGTATTTT | CSAKGQGTDTQYF
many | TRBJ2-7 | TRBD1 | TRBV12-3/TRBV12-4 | TGTGCCAGCAGTTTATTCGGGACAGGGTCATACGAGCAGTACTTC | CASSLFGTGSYEQYF
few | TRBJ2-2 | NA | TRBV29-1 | TGCAGCGTTGAAGATCAAATGCATCCCGGGGAGCTGTTTTTT | CSVEDQMHPGELFF
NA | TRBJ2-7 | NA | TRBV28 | TGTGCCAGCAAGACTAGGGTACCCTACGAGCAGTACTTC | CASKTRVPYEQYF
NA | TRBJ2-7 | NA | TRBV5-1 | TGCGCCAGCAGCTTGGGCCTCGGTGTCGACAGAACCTACGAGCAGTACTTC | CASSLGLGVDRTYEQYF
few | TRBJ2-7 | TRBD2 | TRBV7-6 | TGTGCCAGCACCGGGGGGGCCGGCGAGCAGTACTTC | CASTGGAGEQYF
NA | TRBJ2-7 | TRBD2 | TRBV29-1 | TGCAGCGTTGATGATGGGAGGGACGAGCAGTACTTC | CSVDDGRDEQYF
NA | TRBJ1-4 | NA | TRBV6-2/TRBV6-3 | TGTGCCAGCAGATACGGACCAGTCGAAAAACTGTTTTTT | CASRYGPVEKLFF
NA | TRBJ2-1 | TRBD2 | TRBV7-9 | TGTGCCAGCAGCTTAGTGCTAGCGGGAGTCGATGAGCAGTTCTTC | CASSLVLAGVDEQFF
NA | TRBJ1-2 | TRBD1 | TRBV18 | TGTGCCAGCTCACCACCGTCCGTGGCAGGGGGCCTCTATGGCTACACCTTC | CASSPPSVAGGLYGYTF
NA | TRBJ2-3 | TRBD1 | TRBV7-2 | TGTGCCAGCATGACCGCAGGGGGAGATACGCAGTATTTT | CASMTAGGDTQYF
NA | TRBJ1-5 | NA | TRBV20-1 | TGCAGTGCTAGTCCCGTTAGCAATCAGCCCCAGCATTTT | CSASPVSNQPQHF
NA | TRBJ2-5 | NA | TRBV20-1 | TGCAGTGCTAGAGACCCCAGACTCCAAGAGACCCAGTACTTC | CSARDPRLQETQYF
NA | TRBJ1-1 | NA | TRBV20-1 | TGCAGTGCTAGAGACCGATACCTATGGCTGAACACTGAAGCTTTCTTT | CSARDRYLWLNTEAFF
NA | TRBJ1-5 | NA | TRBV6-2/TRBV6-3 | TGTGCCAGCAGTTACTTACAGGGAGGCAATCAGCCCCAGCATTTT | CASSYLQGGNQPQHF
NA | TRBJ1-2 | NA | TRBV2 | TGTGCCTTCGGGCCCGGGTCTGGCGGAGGCTACACCTTC | CAFGPGSGGGYTF
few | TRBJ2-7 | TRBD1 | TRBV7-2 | TGTGCCAGCAGCTTAGCGTGGGGGACAGGGGCCTACGAGCAGTACTTC | CASSLAWGTGAYEQYF